This T cell receptor (beta chain) was identified in a study of blood T cell repertoires in COVID-19. Study in general: Acute and convalescent COVID-19 samples came from the United States, Italy and Spain.

This table comes from immunoSEQ multiplex PCR, and its TCRdb copy is limited to in-frame clones, with some not included. The sample includes roughly 70,000 clones, roughly 84% of them seen just once. The source is a man between 65 and 85 years old with active or convalescent COVID-19. Sequences were obtained from peripheral blood.

CDR3 sequence reads: CSVEGRGGGGELFF. The CDR3 bases are TGCAGCGTTGAAGGCAGGGGTGGAGGCGGGGAGCTGTTTTTT. The chain uses TRBV29-1 and TRBJ2-2, with D tentatively TRBD1 (6 bases). The ends were cut back, 1 base at V and 7 bases at J, with 13 bases in the middle. This CDR3 is 14 amino acids long. CDR1 is SQVTM and CDR2 is ANQGSEA in the germline V gene.